The sequence of this TCR beta chain was determined in a study of blood T cell repertoires in COVID-19. Study in general: PBMCs, B-cell-depleted T cells, or T cells provided the cDNA or gDNA that made up the material.

CDR1 and CDR2 (germline): LNHDA, SQIVND (reference sequence). The CDR3 totals 11 residues. V trimming: 6 bases; J trimming: 12 bases; junction bases outside the gene matches: 4. In the original processing: Nucleated cell number was recorded as an estimate derived from reference gene primer amplification. The method was immunoSEQ multiplex PCR; TCRdb's version includes in-frame clones alone and lacks a portion of them. V and J calls and clone size are copied from that table; D and trimming were computed from the DNA. The sample holds roughly 110,000 clones, roughly nine tenths seen once. The sequencing sample was made of peripheral blood. The source is a middle-aged man with active or convalescent COVID-19. The chain combines TRBV19 with TRBJ1-4; 7 bases agree with TRBD1. The CDR3 nucleotides are TGTGCCAGTAGAACTACAGGGGAACTGTTTTTT. As protein: CASRTTGELFF.